The present entry profiles one TCR beta chain with its context. This sample stems from a study of blood T cell repertoires in COVID-19. Whole-study context: Acute and convalescent COVID-19 samples came from the United States, Italy and Spain.

CDR1 SGHAT and CDR2 FQDESV come from the germline V gene (reference sequence). This CDR3 contains 15 residues. Between the trimmed V and J ends, which lost 5 bases and 1 base, there was a span of 12 bases. This table comes from immunoSEQ multiplex PCR, and its TCRdb copy is limited to in-frame clones, with some not included. The profile shows 130,000 or so clones, about 86% of them singletons. Sequencing was performed on PBMCs or T cells enriched from blood (not recorded which). This sequence originates from a man in his forties with acute COVID-19. This chain joins TRBV11-1 and TRBJ2-1; D is unclear. The CDR3 spells CASSQADTSYNEQFF. In DNA form, the CDR3 reads TGTGCCAGCAGCCAAGCCGATACTTCCTACAATGAGCAGTTCTTC.